Sequencing of this TCR beta chain was carried out in a study of beta chain features in type 1 diabetes. The study's findings and limits: Among all four CD4+ subsets, Type 1 diabetes patients had TCRB CDR3s that were moderately but significantly shorter.

The whole isolated RNA underwent reverse transcription, so sequencing captured expressed TCRB transcripts. Measured with immunoSEQ multiplex PCR; TCRdb has only the in-frame clones, and not every one. This sample has around 260,000 clones, with about 20% found just once. With respect to this clone: What it binds is unknown.

Germline loops: CDR1 LGHNA, CDR2 YSLEER. This CDR3 contains 15 residues. Trimming shortened V by 0 bases and J by 4 bases, and 12 bases separated the two germline ends. The sequence derives from a woman aged 40-49 years with type 1 diabetes. Sequenced input: naive CD4+ T cells from blood. The chain is built from TRBV4-3 and TRBJ1-2, with D possibly being TRBD1 (5 bases). The CDR3 here is CASSQEQRGTYGYTF. The CDR3, as DNA: TGCGCCAGCAGCCAAGAGCAACGGGGGACCTATGGCTACACCTTC.